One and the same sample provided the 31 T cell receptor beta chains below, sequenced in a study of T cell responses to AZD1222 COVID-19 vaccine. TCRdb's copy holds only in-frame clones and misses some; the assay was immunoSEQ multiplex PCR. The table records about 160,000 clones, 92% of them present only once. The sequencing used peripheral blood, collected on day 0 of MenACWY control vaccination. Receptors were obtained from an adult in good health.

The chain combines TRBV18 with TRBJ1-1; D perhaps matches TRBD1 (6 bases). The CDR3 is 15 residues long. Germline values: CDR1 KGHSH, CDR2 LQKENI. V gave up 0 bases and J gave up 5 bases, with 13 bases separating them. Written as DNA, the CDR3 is TGTGCCAGCTCACCACCGGGGCAGGGGAGAACTGAAGCTTTCTTT. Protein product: CASSPPGQGRTEAFF.

This CDR3 reads CAWGEREWQYF. DNA of the CDR3: TGTGCCTGGGGGGAGCGGGAGTGGCAGTATTTT. V usage is TRBV30 and J usage is TRBJ2-3; 8 nucleotides match TRBD2. Germline V gene lookup returns CDR1 GTSNPN and CDR2 SVGIG (reference sequence). The V and J ends lost 5 bases and 11 bases, in that order; junction bases with no gene match: 6. The CDR3 has 11 residues.

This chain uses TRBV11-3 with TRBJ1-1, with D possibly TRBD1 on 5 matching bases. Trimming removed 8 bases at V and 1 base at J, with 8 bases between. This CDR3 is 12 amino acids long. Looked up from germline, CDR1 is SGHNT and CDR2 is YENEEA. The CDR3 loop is CASRGANTEAFF. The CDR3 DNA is TGTGCCAGCCGCGGGGCGAACACTGAAGCTTTCTTT.

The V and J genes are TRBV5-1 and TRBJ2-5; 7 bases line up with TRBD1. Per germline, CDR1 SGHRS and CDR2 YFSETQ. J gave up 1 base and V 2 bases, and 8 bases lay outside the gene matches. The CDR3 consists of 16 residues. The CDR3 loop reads CASSLTGTALQETQYF. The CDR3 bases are TGCGCCAGCAGCTTAACCGGGACAGCGCTCCAAGAGACCCAGTACTTC. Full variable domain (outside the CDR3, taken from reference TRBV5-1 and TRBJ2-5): KAGVTQTPRYLIKTRGQQVTLSCSPISGHRSVSWYQQTPGQGLQFLFEYFSETQRNKGNFPGRFSGRQFSNSRSEMNVSTLELGDSALYLCASSLTGTALQETQYFGPGTRLLVL.

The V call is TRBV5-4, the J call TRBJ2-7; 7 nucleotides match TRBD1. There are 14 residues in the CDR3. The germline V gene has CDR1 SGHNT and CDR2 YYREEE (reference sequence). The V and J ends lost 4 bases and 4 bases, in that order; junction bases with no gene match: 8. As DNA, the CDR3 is TGTGCCAGCAGCCTTAGGGACAGAGAGTACGAGCAGTACTTC. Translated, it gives CASSLRDREYEQYF.

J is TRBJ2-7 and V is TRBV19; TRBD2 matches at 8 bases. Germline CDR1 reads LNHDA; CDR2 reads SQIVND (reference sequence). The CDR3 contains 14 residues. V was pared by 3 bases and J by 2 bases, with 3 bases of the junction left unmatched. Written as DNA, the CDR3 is TGTGCCAGTAGTATGACTAGCGCAACCTACGAGCAGTACTTC. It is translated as CASSMTSATYEQYF.

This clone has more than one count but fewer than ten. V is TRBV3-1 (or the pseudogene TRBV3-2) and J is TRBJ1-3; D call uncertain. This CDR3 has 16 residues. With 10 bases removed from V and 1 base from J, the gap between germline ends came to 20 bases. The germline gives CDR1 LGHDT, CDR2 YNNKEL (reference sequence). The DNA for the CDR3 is TGTGCCACTTCTCGGCGAGTTGGTGGATCTGGAAACACCATATATTTT. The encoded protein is CATSRRVGGSGNTIYF.

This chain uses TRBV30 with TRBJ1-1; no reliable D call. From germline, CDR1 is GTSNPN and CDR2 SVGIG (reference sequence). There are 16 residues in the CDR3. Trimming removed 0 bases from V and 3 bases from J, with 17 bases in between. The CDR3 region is CAWSVSREWGDTEAFF. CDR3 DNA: TGTGCCTGGAGTGTATCTAGGGAGTGGGGAGACACTGAAGCTTTCTTT.

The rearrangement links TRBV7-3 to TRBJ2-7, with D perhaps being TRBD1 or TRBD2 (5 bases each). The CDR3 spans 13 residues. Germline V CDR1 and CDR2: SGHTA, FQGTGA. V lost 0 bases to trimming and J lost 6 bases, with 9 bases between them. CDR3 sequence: CASSLTEGTEQYF. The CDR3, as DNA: TGTGCCAGCAGCTTAACGGAAGGGACCGAGCAGTACTTC. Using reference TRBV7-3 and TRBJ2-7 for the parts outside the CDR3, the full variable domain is GAGVSQTPSNKVTEKGKYVELRCDPISGHTALYWYRQSLGQGPEFLIYFQGTGAADDSGLPNDRFFAVRPEGSVSTLKIQRTERGDSAVYLCASSLTEGTEQYFGPGTRLTVT.

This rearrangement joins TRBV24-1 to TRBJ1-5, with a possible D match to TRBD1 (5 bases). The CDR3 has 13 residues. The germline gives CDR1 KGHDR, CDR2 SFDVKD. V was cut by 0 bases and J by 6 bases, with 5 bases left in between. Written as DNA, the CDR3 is TGTGCCACCAGTGATTTGCAGGGTCAGCCCCAGCATTTT. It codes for CATSDLQGQPQHF.

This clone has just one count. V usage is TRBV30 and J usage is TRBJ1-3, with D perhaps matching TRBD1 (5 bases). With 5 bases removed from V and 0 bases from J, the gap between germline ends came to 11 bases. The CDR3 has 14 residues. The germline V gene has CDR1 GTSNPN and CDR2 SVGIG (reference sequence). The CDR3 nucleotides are TGTGCCTGGGTTACAGGTTACTCTGGAAACACCATATATTTT. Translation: CAWVTGYSGNTIYF.

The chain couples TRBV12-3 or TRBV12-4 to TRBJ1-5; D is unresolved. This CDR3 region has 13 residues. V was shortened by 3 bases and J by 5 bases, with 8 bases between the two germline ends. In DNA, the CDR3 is TGTGCCAGCAGTTTTGCGGTAGATCAGCCCCAGCATTTT. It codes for CASSFAVDQPQHF.

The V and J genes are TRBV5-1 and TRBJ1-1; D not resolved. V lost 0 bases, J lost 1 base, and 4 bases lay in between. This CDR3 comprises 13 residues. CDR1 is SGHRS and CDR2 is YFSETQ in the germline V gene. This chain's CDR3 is CASSLGGNTEAFF. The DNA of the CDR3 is TGCGCCAGCAGCTTGGGCGGGAACACTGAAGCTTTCTTT.

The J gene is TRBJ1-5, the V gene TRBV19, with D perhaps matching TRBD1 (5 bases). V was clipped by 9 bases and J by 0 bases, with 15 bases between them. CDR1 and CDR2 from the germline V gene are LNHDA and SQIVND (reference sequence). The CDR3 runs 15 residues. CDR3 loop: CASISGPYSNQPQHF. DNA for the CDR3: TGTGCCAGCATCTCGGGACCTTATAGCAATCAGCCCCAGCATTTT. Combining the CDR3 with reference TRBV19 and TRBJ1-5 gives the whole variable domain DGGITQSPKYLFRKEGQNVTLSCEQNLNHDAMYWYRQDPGQGLRLIYYSQIVNDFQKGDIAEGYSVSREKKESFPLTVTSAQKNPTAFYLCASISGPYSNQPQHFGDGTRLSIL.

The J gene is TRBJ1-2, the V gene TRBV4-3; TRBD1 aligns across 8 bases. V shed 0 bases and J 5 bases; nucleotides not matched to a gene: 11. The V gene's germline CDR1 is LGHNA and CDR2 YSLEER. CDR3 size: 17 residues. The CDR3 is CASSQEGPVQGDYGYTF. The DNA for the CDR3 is TGCGCCAGCAGCCAAGAAGGTCCGGTACAGGGGGATTATGGCTACACCTTC.

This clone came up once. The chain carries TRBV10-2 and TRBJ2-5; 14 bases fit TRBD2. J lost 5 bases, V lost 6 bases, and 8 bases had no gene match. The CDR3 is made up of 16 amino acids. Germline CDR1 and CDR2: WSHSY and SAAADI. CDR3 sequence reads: CASRRGLAGVGETQYF. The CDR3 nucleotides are TGCGCCAGCAGGCGGGGACTAGCGGGAGTGGGGGAGACCCAGTACTTC.

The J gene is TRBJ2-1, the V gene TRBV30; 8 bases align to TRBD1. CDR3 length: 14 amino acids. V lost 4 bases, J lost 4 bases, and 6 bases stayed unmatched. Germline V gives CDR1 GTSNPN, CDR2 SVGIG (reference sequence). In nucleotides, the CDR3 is TGTGCCTGGAAAGGCAGGGGGCAATACAATGAGCAGTTCTTC. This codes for CAWKGRGQYNEQFF.

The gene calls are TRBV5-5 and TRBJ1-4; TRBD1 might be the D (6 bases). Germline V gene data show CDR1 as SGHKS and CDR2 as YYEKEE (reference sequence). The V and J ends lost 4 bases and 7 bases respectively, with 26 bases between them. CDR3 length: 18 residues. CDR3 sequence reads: CASSAHGSGGGRVEKLFF. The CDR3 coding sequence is TGTGCCAGCAGCGCACATGGTTCCGGAGGGGGGCGCGTTGAAAAACTGTTTTTT.

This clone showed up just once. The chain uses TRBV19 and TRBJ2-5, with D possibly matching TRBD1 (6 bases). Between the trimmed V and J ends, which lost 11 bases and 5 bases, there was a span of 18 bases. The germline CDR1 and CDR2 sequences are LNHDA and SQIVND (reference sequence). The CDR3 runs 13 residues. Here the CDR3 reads CAVGGSSRETQYF. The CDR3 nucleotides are TGTGCCGTAGGGGGTTCCAGCAGGGAGACCCAGTACTTC.

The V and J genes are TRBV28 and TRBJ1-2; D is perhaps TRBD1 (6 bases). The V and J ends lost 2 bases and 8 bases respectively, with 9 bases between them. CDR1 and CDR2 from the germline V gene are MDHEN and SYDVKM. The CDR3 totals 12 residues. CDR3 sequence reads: CASSLIQGGYTF. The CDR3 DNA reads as TGTGCCAGCAGTTTAATACAGGGCGGCTACACCTTC.

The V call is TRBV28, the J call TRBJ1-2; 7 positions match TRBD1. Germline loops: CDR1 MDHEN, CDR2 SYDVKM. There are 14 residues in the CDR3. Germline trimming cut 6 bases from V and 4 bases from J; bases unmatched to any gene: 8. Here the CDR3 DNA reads TGTGCCAGCAGGGGACAGCCAGAATCCTATGGCTACACCTTC. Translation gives CASRGQPESYGYTF.

This chain's CDR3 is CAIRGYSNEKLFF. As DNA, the CDR3 is TGTGCCATCAGGGGATATTCTAATGAAAAACTGTTTTTT. The rearrangement joins TRBV10-3 to TRBJ1-4, with no clear D. CDR1 and CDR2 from the germline V gene are ENHRY and SYGVKD. This CDR3 comprises 13 residues. V lost 6 bases, J lost 3 bases, and 8 bases lay in between.

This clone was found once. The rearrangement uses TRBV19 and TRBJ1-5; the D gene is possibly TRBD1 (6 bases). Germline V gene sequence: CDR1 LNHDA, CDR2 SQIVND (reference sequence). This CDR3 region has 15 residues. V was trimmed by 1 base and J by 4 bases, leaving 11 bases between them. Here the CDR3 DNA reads TGTGCCAGTAGTATAGGGACAGAAAGAAATCAGCCCCAGCATTTT. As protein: CASSIGTERNQPQHF.

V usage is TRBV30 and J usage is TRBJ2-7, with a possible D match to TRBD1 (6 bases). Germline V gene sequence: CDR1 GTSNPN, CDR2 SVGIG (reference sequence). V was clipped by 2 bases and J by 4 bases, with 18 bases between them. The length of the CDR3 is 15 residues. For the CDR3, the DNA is TGTGCCTGGAGTACGGACAGTAGATTTCTTTACGAGCAGTACTTC. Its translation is CAWSTDSRFLYEQYF.

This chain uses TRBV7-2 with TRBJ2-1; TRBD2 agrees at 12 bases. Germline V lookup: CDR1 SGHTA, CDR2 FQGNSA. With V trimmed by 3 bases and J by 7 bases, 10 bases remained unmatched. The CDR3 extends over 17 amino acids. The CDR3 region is CASSFLMTSGSKNEQFF. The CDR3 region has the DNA TGTGCCAGCAGCTTTTTAATGACTAGCGGGAGTAAGAATGAGCAGTTCTTC. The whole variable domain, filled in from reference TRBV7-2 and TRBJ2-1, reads GAGVSQSPSNKVTEKGKDVELRCDPISGHTALYWYRQSLGQGLEFLIYFQGNSAPDKSGLPSDRFSAERTGGSVSTLTIQRTQQEDSAVYLCASSFLMTSGSKNEQFFGPGTRLTVL.

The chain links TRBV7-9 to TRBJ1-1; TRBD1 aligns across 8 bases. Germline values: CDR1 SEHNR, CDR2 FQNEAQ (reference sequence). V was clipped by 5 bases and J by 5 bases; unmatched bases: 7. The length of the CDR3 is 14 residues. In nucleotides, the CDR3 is TGTGCCAGCAGCCGACAGGGGACGAGGACTGAAGCTTTCTTT. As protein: CASSRQGTRTEAFF.

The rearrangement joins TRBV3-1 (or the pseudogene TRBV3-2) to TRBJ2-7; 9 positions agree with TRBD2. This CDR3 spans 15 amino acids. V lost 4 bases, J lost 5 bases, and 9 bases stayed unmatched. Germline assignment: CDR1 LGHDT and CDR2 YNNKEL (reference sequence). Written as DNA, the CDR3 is TGTGCCAGCAGCCTGAGGGCGGGAGGGGCCCACGAGCAGTACTTC. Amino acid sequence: CASSLRAGGAHEQYF.

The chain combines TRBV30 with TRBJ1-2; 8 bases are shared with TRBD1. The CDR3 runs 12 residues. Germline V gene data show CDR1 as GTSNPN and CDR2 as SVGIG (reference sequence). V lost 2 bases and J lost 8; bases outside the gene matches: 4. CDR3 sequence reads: CAWSKTGVGYTF. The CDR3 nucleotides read TGTGCCTGGAGTAAGACAGGGGTCGGCTACACCTTC.

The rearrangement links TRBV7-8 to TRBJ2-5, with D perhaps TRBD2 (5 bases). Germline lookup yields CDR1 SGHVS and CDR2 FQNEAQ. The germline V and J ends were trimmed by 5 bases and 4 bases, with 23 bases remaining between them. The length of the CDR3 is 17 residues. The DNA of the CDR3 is TGTGCCAGCAGCGCGAACGGCTCACCGGTGGGGAGAGAGACCCAGTACTTC. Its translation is CASSANGSPVGRETQYF.

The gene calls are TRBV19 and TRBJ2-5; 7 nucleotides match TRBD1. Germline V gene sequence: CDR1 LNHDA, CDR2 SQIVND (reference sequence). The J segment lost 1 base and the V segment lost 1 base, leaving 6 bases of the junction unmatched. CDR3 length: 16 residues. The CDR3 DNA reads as TGTGCCAGTAGTATAGGCGAGACAGGGACCCAAGAGACCCAGTACTTC. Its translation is CASSIGETGTQETQYF. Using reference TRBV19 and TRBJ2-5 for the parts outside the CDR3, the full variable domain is DGGITQSPKYLFRKEGQNVTLSCEQNLNHDAMYWYRQDPGQGLRLIYYSQIVNDFQKGDIAEGYSVSREKKESFPLTVTSAQKNPTAFYLCASSIGETGTQETQYFGPGTRLLVL.

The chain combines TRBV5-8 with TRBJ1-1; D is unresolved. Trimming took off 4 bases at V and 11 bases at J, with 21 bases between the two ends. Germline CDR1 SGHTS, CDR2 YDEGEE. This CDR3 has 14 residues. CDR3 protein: CASSPLFNGVEAFF. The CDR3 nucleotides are TGTGCCAGCAGCCCACTCTTTAACGGGGTGGAGGCTTTCTTT.